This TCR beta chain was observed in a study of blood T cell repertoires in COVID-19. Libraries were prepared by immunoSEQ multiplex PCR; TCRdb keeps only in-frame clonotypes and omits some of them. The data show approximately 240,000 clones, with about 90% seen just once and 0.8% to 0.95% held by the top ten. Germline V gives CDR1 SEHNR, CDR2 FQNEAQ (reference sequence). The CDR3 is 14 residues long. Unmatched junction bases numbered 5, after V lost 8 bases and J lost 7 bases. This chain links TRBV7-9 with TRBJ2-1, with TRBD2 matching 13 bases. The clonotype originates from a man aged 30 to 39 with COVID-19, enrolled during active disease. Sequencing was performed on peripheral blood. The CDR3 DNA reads TGTGCCAGCTCCGGGACTAGCGGGGTAAATGAGCAGTTCTTC. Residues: CASSGTSGVNEQFF.